The 23 T cell receptor beta chains in this list originate from one sample, sequenced in a study of cytomegalovirus exposure and HLA in healthy donors. PCR used 60 Vbeta primers and 13 Jbeta primers. Here immunoSEQ multiplex PCR was the method, and the copy in TCRdb shows in-frame clones only, minus some. The sample lists roughly 250,000 clones; about four fifths were seen once. The sequenced material came from PBMCs. Receptors originate from a woman aged 40 to 50 in good health and CMV-seropositive.

This chain joins TRBV27 and TRBJ2-1; 10 nucleotides match TRBD2. Germline CDR1 reads MNHEY; CDR2 reads SMNVEV (reference sequence). The CDR3 has 16 amino acids. V lost 4 bases, J lost 8 bases, and 11 bases stayed unmatched. CDR3 coding DNA: TGTGCCAGCAGTTCCCCGCTAGCGGGAGTCGGCGATGAGCAGTTCTTC. Translation gives CASSSPLAGVGDEQFF.

This clone was detected only a few times. The V and J genes are TRBV11-3 and TRBJ2-1, with TRBD2 matching 7 bases. The germline V gene encodes CDR1 SGHNT and CDR2 YENEEA. The trim removed 1 base at V and 5 bases at J, leaving 11 bases unmatched. The CDR3 sequence is 17 residues long. CDR3 in amino acids: CASSLVGAGVLDNEQFF. The CDR3 DNA sequence: TGTGCCAGCAGCTTAGTCGGCGCGGGAGTTTTGGACAATGAGCAGTTCTTC.

The J gene is TRBJ1-2, the V gene TRBV30, with 9 bases lining up with TRBD1. The CDR3 sequence is 14 residues long. CDR1 and CDR2 (germline): GTSNPN, SVGIG (reference sequence). Unmatched junction bases numbered 11, after V lost 7 bases and J lost 5 bases. Written as DNA, the CDR3 is TGTGCCTTGGAACAGGGGGCGATAGGGTATGGCTACACCTTC. Translated: CALEQGAIGYGYTF.

This chain uses TRBV25-1 with TRBJ2-1; a weak D match, TRBD1 (6 bases). In germline, CDR1 is MGHDK, CDR2 SYGVNS. V dropped 6 bases and J dropped 3 bases, with 15 bases sitting between them. The CDR3 sequence is 15 residues long. The CDR3 sequence is CASSPDRILYNEQFF. DNA for the CDR3: TGTGCCAGCAGCCCTGACAGGATTCTCTACAATGAGCAGTTCTTC. Full variable domain (remainder filled in from reference TRBV25-1 and TRBJ2-1): EADIYQTPRYLVIGTGKKITLECSQTMGHDKMYWYQQDPGMELHLIHYSYGVNSTEKGDLSSESTVSRIRTEHFPLTLESARPSHTSQYLCASSPDRILYNEQFFGPGTRLTVL.

The chain is built from TRBV4-2 and TRBJ2-7; perhaps TRBD1 as D (6 bases). V was cut by 1 base and J by 5 bases, with 21 bases left in between. The germline V gene has CDR1 LGHNA and CDR2 YNFKEQ. The CDR3 is made up of 17 amino acids. The CDR3 loop reads CASSQATGHRPRNEQYF. The CDR3 DNA is TGTGCCAGCAGCCAAGCAACGGGACACAGACCTCGCAACGAGCAGTACTTC.

The chain employs TRBV28 and TRBJ2-7; 8 bases are shared with TRBD1. Germline V gene lookup returns CDR1 MDHEN and CDR2 SYDVKM. V was pared by 10 bases and J by 5 bases, with 10 bases of the junction left unmatched. The CDR3 covers 13 residues. In DNA form, the CDR3 reads TGTGCCACCTTGCGACAGGGGCGAAACGAGCAGTACTTC. Its translation: CATLRQGRNEQYF. Drawing the rest from reference TRBV28 and TRBJ2-7, the complete variable domain is DVKVTQSSRYLVKRTGEKVFLECVQDMDHENMFWYRQDPGLGLRLIYFSYDVKMKEKGDIPEGYSVSREKKERFSLILESASTNQTSMYLCATLRQGRNEQYFGPGTRLTVT.

The chain joins TRBV30 to TRBJ2-1; D might be TRBD2 (6 bases). From germline, CDR1 is GTSNPN and CDR2 SVGIG (reference sequence). The CDR3 is 16 amino acids. V was trimmed by 4 bases and J by 3 bases, leaving 19 bases between them. This chain's CDR3 is CAWTSARGLYYNEQFF. The CDR3 DNA reads as TGTGCCTGGACTTCGGCGAGAGGACTATACTACAATGAGCAGTTCTTC.

This sequence joins TRBV18 and TRBJ1-5; 7 bases align to TRBD1. This CDR3 has 13 residues. Germline CDR1 and CDR2: KGHSH and LQKENI. The ends lost 3 bases at V and 6 bases at J; junction bases unmatched: 2. CDR3 in DNA: TGTGCCAGCTCACCTGGACAGGCTCAGCCCCAGCATTTT. Translated, it gives CASSPGQAQPQHF.

This chain uses TRBV4-2 with TRBJ1-4; no reliable D call. Germline values: CDR1 LGHNA, CDR2 YNFKEQ. The CDR3 extends over 16 amino acids. The V and J ends lost 0 bases and 2 bases respectively, with 10 bases between them. CDR3 sequence (DNA): TGTGCCAGCAGCCAAGACGGAGGTGGGACTAATGAAAAACTGTTTTTT. Residues: CASSQDGGGTNEKLFF.

This clone has just a few counts. The CDR3 region has the DNA TGTGCCAGCAGTTACTGGGCGGGAGCCTCCGGGGAGCTGTTTTTT. This gives the protein CASSYWAGASGELFF. V gene TRBV6-5 combines with J gene TRBJ2-2; 7 bases match TRBD2. The trim removed 1 base at V and 6 bases at J, leaving 5 bases unmatched. The CDR3 is 15 amino acids. Germline V CDR1 and CDR2: MNHEY, SVGAGI.

This clone was detected only a few times. This chain links TRBV11-3 with TRBJ1-1; a weak D match, TRBD1 (6 bases). CDR3 size: 15 residues. Trimming shortened V by 4 bases and J by 1 base, and 13 bases separated the two germline ends. The V gene's germline CDR1 is SGHNT and CDR2 YENEEA. DNA of the CDR3: TGTGCCAGCAGCTCAGGGGACGGTCGGAACACTGAAGCTTTCTTT. It encodes CASSSGDGRNTEAFF. Full variable domain (rest looked up from reference TRBV11-3 and TRBJ1-1): EAGVVQSPRYKIIEKKQPVAFWCNPISGHNTLYWYLQNLGQGPELLIRYENEEAVDDSQLPKDRFSAERLKGVDSTLKIQPAELGDSAVYLCASSSGDGRNTEAFFGQGTRLTVV.

This rearrangement joins TRBV4-1 to TRBJ2-7; 9 bases map to TRBD2. Germline V gene data show CDR1 as MGHRA and CDR2 as YSYEKL. The CDR3 covers 15 residues. The V segment lost 3 bases and the J segment 2 bases; nucleotides outside the gene matches: 5. CDR3 sequence (DNA): TGCGCCAGCAGCCAGCCGGCGGGAGGGGCCTACGAGCAGTACTTC. Translation gives CASSQPAGGAYEQYF.

The chain links TRBV30 to TRBJ2-3; TRBD2 aligns across 10 bases. V lost 1 base to trimming and J lost 2 bases; unmatched junction nucleotides: 3. The CDR3 sequence is 15 residues long. The V gene's germline CDR1 is GTSNPN and CDR2 SVGIG (reference sequence). The CDR3 sequence: CAWSELAGPTDTQYF. CDR3 nucleotide sequence: TGTGCCTGGAGTGAACTAGCGGGACCCACAGATACGCAGTATTTT.

V usage is TRBV5-1 and J usage is TRBJ2-1, with D tentatively TRBD2 (6 bases). V lost 4 bases to trimming and J lost 10 bases, with 18 bases between them. Per the germline V gene, CDR1 is SGHRS and CDR2 is YFSETQ. CDR3 size: 14 residues. CDR3 coding DNA: TGCGCCAGCAGCCGGGGGTCCTCTGGGGAGGAGCAGTTCTTC. The encoded protein is CASSRGSSGEEQFF.

Only one count was recorded for this clone. The chain joins TRBV5-1 to TRBJ2-1; no clear D gene. V lost 1 base and J 5 bases, leaving 16 bases between the germline ends. Germline CDR1 and CDR2: SGHRS and YFSETQ. The CDR3 consists of 16 residues. The CDR3 loop is CASSLRPSVRDNEQFF. The CDR3 DNA sequence: TGCGCCAGCAGCTTGCGTCCAAGCGTCAGAGACAATGAGCAGTTCTTC.

The J gene is TRBJ2-1, the V gene TRBV7-3, with 9 positions matching TRBD2. Germline V gene data show CDR1 as SGHTA and CDR2 as FQGTGA. CDR3 size: 14 residues. The junction had 1 base not matched to a gene; V was cut back by 4 bases and J by 3 bases. The CDR3 DNA sequence: TGTGCCAGCAGCTCGACTAGCGGCTACAATGAGCAGTTCTTC. Its protein product is CASSSTSGYNEQFF.

The V and J genes are TRBV9 and TRBJ2-3; D gene ambiguous. Germline CDR1 reads SGDLS; CDR2 reads YYNGEE. CDR3 length: 13 residues. Trimming cost V 1 base and J 4 bases, with 7 bases left between them. Here the CDR3 DNA reads TGTGCCAGCAGCGTACGAGGTTCAGATACGCAGTATTTT. Encoded protein: CASSVRGSDTQYF.

The V and J genes are TRBV7-2 and TRBJ2-3; TRBD2 is a possible D gene (6 bases). This CDR3 has 14 amino acids. Between the trimmed V and J ends, which lost 3 bases and 2 bases, there was a span of 9 bases. Germline CDR1 and CDR2: SGHTA and FQGNSA. The CDR3 reads CASSLRLVTDTQYF. The DNA for the CDR3 is TGTGCCAGCAGCTTGAGACTAGTCACAGATACGCAGTATTTT.

The chain joins TRBV28 to TRBJ1-1, with 8 bases matching TRBD1. Germline trimming cut 7 bases from V and 9 bases from J; bases unmatched to any gene: 16. This CDR3 spans 15 amino acids. CDR1 is MDHEN and CDR2 is SYDVKM in the germline V gene. The CDR3 spells CASILIDRGGGKAFF. The CDR3 nucleotides are TGTGCCAGCATCCTTATCGACAGGGGAGGGGGAAAAGCTTTCTTT.

This clone has just one count. This CDR3 reads CATSRGRGSGGYTF. CDR3 coding DNA: TGTGCCACCAGCAGAGGTCGGGGATCGGGTGGCTACACCTTC. This rearrangement joins TRBV15 to TRBJ1-2; no clear D gene. The CDR3 spans 14 residues. V gave up 1 base and J gave up 7 bases, with 13 bases separating them. Germline lookup yields CDR1 LNHNV and CDR2 YYDKDF (reference sequence).

Concerning this clone: Different DNA sequences within this sample yield the same CDR3. V is TRBV29-1 and J is TRBJ2-2; 11 bases map to TRBD1. V shed 7 bases and J 4 bases; nucleotides not matched to a gene: 11. CDR1 is SQVTM and CDR2 is ANQGSEA in the germline V gene. This CDR3 is built from 16 residues. CDR3: CSAGTGTGGSTGELFF. CDR3 sequence (DNA): TGCAGCGCCGGCACCGGGACAGGGGGGAGCACCGGGGAGCTGTTTTTT.

CDR3 protein: CASSLGLKDIQYF. In DNA form, the CDR3 reads TGTGCCAGCAGCTTAGGACTAAAGGACATTCAGTACTTC. The rearrangement links TRBV11-2 to TRBJ2-4; a weak D match, TRBD2 (5 bases). Per the germline V gene, CDR1 is SGHAT and CDR2 is FQNNGV. This CDR3 is 13 amino acids long. Trimming removed 1 base at V and 8 bases at J, with 9 bases between.

This rearrangement joins TRBV30 to TRBJ2-5; D unclear. CDR1 and CDR2 (germline): GTSNPN, SVGIG (reference sequence). This CDR3 is 15 amino acids long. V was clipped by 2 bases and J by 2 bases, with 15 bases between them. CDR3 sequence reads: CAWSSNRVLQETQYF. In DNA, the CDR3 is TGTGCCTGGAGTTCAAATCGGGTCTTACAAGAGACCCAGTACTTC.